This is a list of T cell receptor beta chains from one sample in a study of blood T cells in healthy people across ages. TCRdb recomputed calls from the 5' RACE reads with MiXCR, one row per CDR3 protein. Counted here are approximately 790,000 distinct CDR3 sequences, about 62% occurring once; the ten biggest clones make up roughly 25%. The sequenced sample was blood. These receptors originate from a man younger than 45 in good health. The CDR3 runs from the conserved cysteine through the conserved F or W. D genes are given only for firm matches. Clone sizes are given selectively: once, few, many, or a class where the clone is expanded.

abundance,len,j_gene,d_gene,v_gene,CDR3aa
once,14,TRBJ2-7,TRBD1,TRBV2,CASRVGQDNYEQYF
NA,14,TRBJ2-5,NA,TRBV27,CASSLRPGGETQYF
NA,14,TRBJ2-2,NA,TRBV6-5,CASSYSLASGELFF
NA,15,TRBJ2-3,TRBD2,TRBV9,CASSPRAGGIDTQYF
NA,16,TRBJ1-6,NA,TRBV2,CASGGAGSSYNSPLHF
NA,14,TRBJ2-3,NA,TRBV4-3,CASSPTRRADTQYF
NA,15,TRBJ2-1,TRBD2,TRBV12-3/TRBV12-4,CASNRLPTSGVGQFF
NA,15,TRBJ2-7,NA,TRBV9,CASSVVGSPWDEQYF
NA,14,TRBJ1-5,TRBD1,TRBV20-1,CSARRGQASQPQHF
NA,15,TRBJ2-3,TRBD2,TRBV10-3,CAITRSGAATDTQYF
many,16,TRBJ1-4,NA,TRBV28,CASSLLRGSTNEKLFF
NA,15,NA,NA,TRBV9,CASSVEPASYNEQYF
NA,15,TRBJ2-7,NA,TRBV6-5,CASSYLRDRAYEQYF
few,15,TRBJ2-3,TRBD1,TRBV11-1,CASSLNRGQGDTQYF
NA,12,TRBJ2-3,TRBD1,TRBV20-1,CSAPDRGDTQYF
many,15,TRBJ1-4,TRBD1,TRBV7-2,CASSKGDRRNEKLFF
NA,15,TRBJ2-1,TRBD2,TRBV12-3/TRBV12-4,CASSGRGRGRNEQFF
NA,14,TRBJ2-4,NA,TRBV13,CASSYGTRENIQYF
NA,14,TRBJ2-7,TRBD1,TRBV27,CASSAPDRFYEQYF
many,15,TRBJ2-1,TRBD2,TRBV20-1,CSAYSGGSSYNEQFF
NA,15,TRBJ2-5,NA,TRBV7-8,CASSSRMPVQETQYF
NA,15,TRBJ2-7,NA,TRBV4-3,CASSQEGLRNYEQYF
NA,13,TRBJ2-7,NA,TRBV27,CASSPHLRYEQYF
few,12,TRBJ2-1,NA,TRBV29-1,CSVEYRHNEQFF
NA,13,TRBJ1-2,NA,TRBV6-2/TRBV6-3,CASSLDGIYGYTF
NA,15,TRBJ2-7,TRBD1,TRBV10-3,CAISESDRELWEQYF
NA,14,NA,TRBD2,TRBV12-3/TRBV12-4,CATGAGSSYNEQYF
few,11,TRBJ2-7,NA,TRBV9,CASSGGGEQYF
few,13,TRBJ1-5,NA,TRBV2,CASSGDQGKAQHF